Listed below are T cell receptor beta chains from one sample, sequenced in a study of blood T cell repertoires in COVID-19. Generated by immunoSEQ multiplex PCR, the TCRdb table keeps only in-frame clones and is missing some. This table holds a few hundred thousand clones, around 81% found once. Sequenced: peripheral blood. The receptors here all came from a person aged 70 to 85 with COVID-19, enrolled during active disease. The CDR3 runs from the conserved cysteine through the conserved F or W. The order of the fields is D gene, J gene, CDR3 length, clone size, V gene, CDR3 protein, CDR3 DNA. D genes are given only for firm matches. Expanded clones are given a class, and other clones once, few, many or no size at all.

d_gene: TRBD1
j_gene: TRBJ2-3
len: 18
abundance: NA
v_gene: TRBV11-3
CDR3aa: CASSTSYRDRESTDTQYF
CDR3nt: TGTGCCAGCAGCACCTCATATAGGGACAGGGAAAGCACAGATACGCAGTATTTT

d_gene: NA
j_gene: TRBJ1-5
len: 13
abundance: NA
v_gene: TRBV29-1
CDR3aa: CSASPGVNQPQHF
CDR3nt: TGCAGCGCGTCTCCAGGGGTTAATCAGCCCCAGCATTTT

d_gene: TRBD2
j_gene: TRBJ2-1
len: 17
abundance: NA
v_gene: TRBV19
CDR3aa: CASSWRGSGGTYNEQFF
CDR3nt: TGTGCCAGTAGTTGGCGGGGTAGCGGGGGTACCTACAATGAGCAGTTCTTC

d_gene: NA
j_gene: TRBJ1-1
len: 15
abundance: NA
v_gene: TRBV7-2
CDR3aa: CASSLVAPPNTEAFF
CDR3nt: TGTGCCAGCAGCTTAGTTGCGCCCCCGAACACTGAAGCTTTCTTT

d_gene: NA
j_gene: TRBJ1-4
len: 17
abundance: few
v_gene: TRBV14
CDR3aa: CASSQVAGIATNEKLFF
CDR3nt: TGTGCCAGCAGCCAAGTTGCAGGGATTGCAACTAATGAAAAACTGTTTTTT

d_gene: TRBD1
j_gene: TRBJ1-1
len: 15
abundance: NA
v_gene: TRBV5-1
CDR3aa: CASSLADRDNTEAFF
CDR3nt: TGCGCCAGCAGCTTGGCAGACAGGGATAACACTGAAGCTTTCTTT

d_gene: TRBD1
j_gene: TRBJ1-5
len: 14
abundance: once
v_gene: TRBV18
CDR3aa: CASSPDRAAQPQHF
CDR3nt: TGTGCCAGCTCACCGGACAGGGCGGCGCAGCCCCAGCATTTT

d_gene: TRBD2
j_gene: TRBJ2-3
len: 16
abundance: NA
v_gene: TRBV4-3
CDR3aa: CASSHLLTSGTDTQYF
CDR3nt: TGCGCCAGCAGCCACCTCCTGACTAGCGGCACAGATACGCAGTATTTT

d_gene: TRBD2
j_gene: TRBJ2-3
len: 16
abundance: few
v_gene: TRBV9
CDR3aa: CASSVRGGGAADTQYF
CDR3nt: TGTGCCAGCAGCGTAAGGGGCGGGGGGGCAGCAGATACGCAGTATTTT

d_gene: NA
j_gene: TRBJ1-2
len: 13
abundance: NA
v_gene: TRBV6-2/TRBV6-3
CDR3aa: CASSPGTNYGYTF
CDR3nt: TGTGCCAGCAGCCCCGGGACTAACTATGGCTACACCTTC

d_gene: NA
j_gene: TRBJ2-3
len: 15
abundance: NA
v_gene: TRBV5-6
CDR3aa: CASSLPYPSTDTQYF
CDR3nt: TGTGCCAGCAGCTTGCCCTACCCTAGCACAGATACGCAGTATTTT

d_gene: TRBD2
j_gene: TRBJ2-7
len: 15
abundance: NA
v_gene: TRBV7-2
CDR3aa: CASSLGPGGGNEQYF
CDR3nt: TGTGCCAGCAGCTTAGGTCCCGGGGGAGGGAACGAGCAGTACTTC

d_gene: NA
j_gene: TRBJ1-1
len: 16
abundance: NA
v_gene: TRBV19
CDR3aa: CASAPQQLRGSTEAFF
CDR3nt: TGTGCCAGCGCCCCACAACAGTTAAGGGGCTCTACTGAAGCTTTCTTT

d_gene: NA
j_gene: TRBJ2-5
len: 15
abundance: few
v_gene: TRBV7-9
CDR3aa: CASSSRRGVQETQYF
CDR3nt: TGTGCCAGCAGCAGCCGGAGGGGTGTCCAAGAGACCCAGTACTTC

d_gene: NA
j_gene: TRBJ2-2
len: 16
abundance: NA
v_gene: TRBV7-8
CDR3aa: CASRITGSGITGELFF
CDR3nt: TGTGCCAGCAGGATAACAGGGTCAGGGATCACCGGGGAGCTGTTTTTT

d_gene: NA
j_gene: TRBJ1-2
len: 13
abundance: NA
v_gene: TRBV25-1
CDR3aa: CASRATGEYGYTF
CDR3nt: TGTGCCAGCAGGGCGACAGGAGAGTATGGCTACACCTTC

d_gene: TRBD1
j_gene: TRBJ1-5
len: 14
abundance: NA
v_gene: TRBV6-5
CDR3aa: CASNPTGLDQPQHF
CDR3nt: TGTGCCAGCAACCCGACAGGGTTGGATCAGCCCCAGCATTTT

d_gene: TRBD2
j_gene: TRBJ2-3
len: 16
abundance: NA
v_gene: TRBV5-6
CDR3aa: CASSIDTGLAEDTQYF
CDR3nt: TGTGCCAGCAGCATAGACACCGGACTAGCGGAGGATACGCAGTATTTT

d_gene: TRBD1
j_gene: TRBJ1-6
len: 19
abundance: few
v_gene: TRBV28
CDR3aa: CASSFLQGDHFGGNSPLHF
CDR3nt: TGTGCCAGCAGTTTTCTTCAGGGGGATCACTTTGGAGGGAATTCACCCCTCCACTTT

d_gene: NA
j_gene: TRBJ2-1
len: 17
abundance: NA
v_gene: TRBV28
CDR3aa: CASSSPLRDTLRNEQFF
CDR3nt: TGTGCCAGCAGTTCCCCCCTCCGGGACACCCTTCGCAATGAGCAGTTCTTC

d_gene: NA
j_gene: TRBJ1-3
len: 16
abundance: NA
v_gene: TRBV5-4
CDR3aa: CASSQFTATSGNTIYF
CDR3nt: TGTGCCAGCAGCCAATTTACTGCTACGTCTGGAAACACCATATATTTT

d_gene: NA
j_gene: TRBJ1-5
len: 15
abundance: NA
v_gene: TRBV6-2/TRBV6-3
CDR3aa: CASSYSGHPIQPQHF
CDR3nt: TGTGCCAGCAGTTACTCAGGACATCCGATACAGCCCCAGCATTTT

d_gene: NA
j_gene: TRBJ1-1
len: 14
abundance: NA
v_gene: TRBV7-3
CDR3aa: CASSPRPRTAGAFF
CDR3nt: TGTGCCAGCAGCCCAAGACCTAGGACAGCCGGGGCTTTCTTT

d_gene: NA
j_gene: TRBJ2-5
len: 12
abundance: NA
v_gene: TRBV30
CDR3aa: CAWSFKGETQYF
CDR3nt: TGTGCCTGGAGTTTCAAGGGGGAGACCCAGTACTTC

d_gene: NA
j_gene: TRBJ2-3
len: 14
abundance: NA
v_gene: TRBV7-3
CDR3aa: CASSQSGSTDTQYF
CDR3nt: TGTGCCAGCAGCCAAAGCGGGAGCACAGATACGCAGTATTTT

d_gene: TRBD1
j_gene: TRBJ1-1
len: 14
abundance: NA
v_gene: TRBV6-1
CDR3aa: CASSGDRGHTEAFF
CDR3nt: TGTGCCAGCAGTGGGGACAGGGGCCACACTGAAGCTTTCTTT

d_gene: NA
j_gene: TRBJ2-3
len: 16
abundance: NA
v_gene: TRBV5-1
CDR3aa: CASSLEGRPITDTQYF
CDR3nt: TGCGCCAGCAGCTTGGAGGGGCGCCCCATCACAGATACGCAGTATTTT

d_gene: TRBD1
j_gene: TRBJ1-3
len: 17
abundance: few
v_gene: TRBV18
CDR3aa: CASSPLRQGSSGNTIYF
CDR3nt: TGTGCCAGCTCACCACTCCGACAGGGGAGCTCTGGAAACACCATATATTTT

d_gene: NA
j_gene: TRBJ1-3
len: 13
abundance: NA
v_gene: TRBV5-5
CDR3aa: CASSRPGGNTIYF
CDR3nt: TGTGCCAGCAGCCGCCCAGGGGGAAACACCATATATTTT

d_gene: TRBD2
j_gene: TRBJ2-3
len: 17
abundance: NA
v_gene: TRBV11-2
CDR3aa: CASSPLLALGGTDTQYF
CDR3nt: TGTGCCAGCAGCCCGCTACTAGCGCTCGGGGGGACAGATACGCAGTATTTT

d_gene: TRBD2
j_gene: TRBJ2-5
len: 15
abundance: once
v_gene: TRBV27
CDR3aa: CASSNFLGGEETQYF
CDR3nt: TGTGCCAGCAGTAATTTCCTGGGGGGGGAAGAGACCCAGTACTTC

d_gene: TRBD1
j_gene: TRBJ2-1
len: 16
abundance: once
v_gene: TRBV29-1
CDR3aa: CSVEGEQGELGNEQFF
CDR3nt: TGCAGCGTTGAAGGAGAACAGGGGGAGTTGGGGAATGAGCAGTTCTTC

d_gene: TRBD1
j_gene: TRBJ2-7
len: 14
abundance: once
v_gene: TRBV10-3
CDR3aa: CAISDGTGDQEQYF
CDR3nt: TGTGCCATCAGTGACGGGACAGGGGATCAAGAGCAGTACTTC

d_gene: NA
j_gene: TRBJ1-6
len: 15
abundance: NA
v_gene: TRBV7-3
CDR3aa: CASSLSGRGNSPLHF
CDR3nt: TGTGCCAGCAGCTTAAGCGGAAGGGGTAATTCACCCCTCCACTTT

d_gene: NA
j_gene: TRBJ2-1
len: 14
abundance: NA
v_gene: TRBV9
CDR3aa: CASSATSSYNEQFF
CDR3nt: TGTGCCAGCAGCGCTACTAGCTCCTACAATGAGCAGTTCTTC

d_gene: NA
j_gene: TRBJ2-2
len: 16
abundance: NA
v_gene: TRBV7-6
CDR3aa: CASSLGGGPSTGELFF
CDR3nt: TGTGCCAGCAGCTTAGGGGGAGGCCCGAGCACCGGGGAGCTGTTTTTT

d_gene: NA
j_gene: TRBJ2-7
len: 13
abundance: few
v_gene: TRBV28
CDR3aa: CANSKQGVGEQYF
CDR3nt: TGTGCCAACTCGAAGCAGGGTGTGGGCGAGCAGTACTTC

d_gene: NA
j_gene: TRBJ2-1
len: 16
abundance: NA
v_gene: TRBV19
CDR3aa: CASSIGVGAGRDEQFF
CDR3nt: TGTGCCAGTAGTATTGGGGTAGGTGCTGGGCGGGATGAGCAGTTCTTC

d_gene: TRBD1
j_gene: TRBJ2-7
len: 12
abundance: NA
v_gene: TRBV28
CDR3aa: CASRDRGTEQYF
CDR3nt: TGTGCCAGCAGGGACAGGGGCACCGAGCAGTACTTC

d_gene: NA
j_gene: TRBJ1-3
len: 15
abundance: NA
v_gene: TRBV14
CDR3aa: CASSLSLGPGNTIYF
CDR3nt: TGTGCCAGCAGCCTGTCCTTGGGGCCTGGAAACACCATATATTTT

d_gene: TRBD2
j_gene: TRBJ2-3
len: 15
abundance: NA
v_gene: TRBV7-2
CDR3aa: CASSLVAGGADTQYF
CDR3nt: TGTGCCAGCAGCTTAGTAGCGGGAGGGGCAGATACGCAGTATTTT

d_gene: TRBD1
j_gene: TRBJ1-6
len: 19
abundance: NA
v_gene: TRBV28
CDR3aa: CASSPWTRTGASYNSPLHF
CDR3nt: TGTGCCAGCAGTCCCTGGACAAGGACAGGAGCTTCCTATAATTCACCCCTCCACTTT

d_gene: TRBD2
j_gene: TRBJ2-1
len: 14
abundance: NA
v_gene: TRBV29-1
CDR3aa: CSVETSGSYNEQFF
CDR3nt: TGCAGCGTTGAAACTAGCGGTTCCTACAATGAGCAGTTCTTC

d_gene: NA
j_gene: TRBJ2-1
len: 12
abundance: NA
v_gene: TRBV7-2
CDR3aa: CASKTGYNEQFF
CDR3nt: TGTGCCAGCAAAACAGGGTACAATGAGCAGTTCTTC

d_gene: NA
j_gene: TRBJ1-1
len: 14
abundance: once
v_gene: TRBV5-3
CDR3aa: CARNRDIQDTEAFF
CDR3nt: TGTGCCAGAAACCGGGACATTCAGGACACTGAAGCTTTCTTT

d_gene: TRBD1
j_gene: TRBJ1-4
len: 13
abundance: NA
v_gene: TRBV28
CDR3aa: CASSFRTGEKLFF
CDR3nt: TGTGCCAGCAGTTTTCGGACAGGGGAAAAACTGTTTTTT

d_gene: NA
j_gene: TRBJ1-5
len: 15
abundance: NA
v_gene: TRBV30
CDR3aa: CAWSIGGYSNQPQHF
CDR3nt: TGTGCCTGGAGTATCGGTGGTTATAGCAATCAGCCCCAGCATTTT

d_gene: TRBD1
j_gene: TRBJ2-7
len: 14
abundance: NA
v_gene: TRBV7-9
CDR3aa: CASRPTGGEYEQYF
CDR3nt: TGTGCCAGCAGGCCTACAGGGGGCGAATACGAGCAGTACTTC

d_gene: NA
j_gene: TRBJ1-5
len: 16
abundance: NA
v_gene: TRBV28
CDR3aa: CASRMEAGVSNQPQHF
CDR3nt: TGTGCCAGCAGAATGGAGGCAGGGGTGAGCAATCAGCCCCAGCATTTT

d_gene: TRBD2
j_gene: TRBJ2-3
len: 16
abundance: once
v_gene: TRBV12-5
CDR3aa: CASGSTSGGAKDTQYF
CDR3nt: TGTGCTAGTGGTTCAACCAGCGGGGGGGCTAAAGATACGCAGTATTTT

d_gene: NA
j_gene: TRBJ1-3
len: 19
abundance: NA
v_gene: TRBV28
CDR3aa: CASSLPRQFSPASGNTIYF
CDR3nt: TGTGCCAGCAGCCTACCTCGACAGTTCAGCCCAGCTTCTGGAAACACCATATATTTT

d_gene: NA
j_gene: TRBJ1-5
len: 13
abundance: NA
v_gene: TRBV12-3/TRBV12-4
CDR3aa: CASSDMSRQPQHF
CDR3nt: TGTGCCAGCTCCGACATGTCGCGTCAGCCCCAGCATTTT

d_gene: NA
j_gene: TRBJ1-1
len: 12
abundance: few
v_gene: TRBV28
CDR3aa: CASSFSHREAFF
CDR3nt: TGTGCCAGCAGTTTTTCTCATCGGGAAGCTTTCTTT

d_gene: NA
j_gene: TRBJ2-5
len: 16
abundance: NA
v_gene: TRBV5-1
CDR3aa: CASSVNPSTRQETQYF
CDR3nt: TGCGCCAGCAGCGTAAACCCCTCCACTAGGCAAGAGACCCAGTACTTC

d_gene: NA
j_gene: TRBJ1-5
len: 15
abundance: few
v_gene: TRBV30
CDR3aa: CAWTSGRGGDQPQHF
CDR3nt: TGTGCCTGGACCTCTGGCAGGGGCGGAGATCAGCCCCAGCATTTT